Shown below are 2 T cell receptor beta chains from a single sample sequenced in a study of T cells after somatic rescue of genetic block. Libraries were prepared by immunoSEQ multiplex PCR; TCRdb keeps only in-frame clonotypes and omits some of them. The sample has tens of thousands of clones, approximately 96% seen once. The sequenced material came from peripheral blood mononuclear cells (PBMCs). Source of these receptors: a child younger than two.

The J gene is TRBJ2-1, the V gene TRBV5-1, with 9 bases fitting TRBD2. Germline CDR1 and CDR2: SGHRS and YFSETQ. The length of the CDR3 is 14 residues. V lost 2 bases, J lost 6 bases, and 3 bases stayed unmatched. CDR3 amino acids: CASSFRTSANEQFF. The CDR3 DNA sequence: TGCGCCAGCAGCTTCCGGACTAGCGCCAATGAGCAGTTCTTC.

The chain joins TRBV7-2 to TRBJ2-1; 13 nucleotides align to TRBD2. V dropped 5 bases and J dropped 2; count of bases not matched to a gene: 0. This CDR3 is built from 15 residues. The germline CDR1 and CDR2 sequences are SGHTA and FQGNSA. CDR3 amino acids: CASSTSGRAYNEQFF. CDR3 nucleotides: TGTGCCAGCAGCACTAGCGGGAGGGCCTACAATGAGCAGTTCTTC.